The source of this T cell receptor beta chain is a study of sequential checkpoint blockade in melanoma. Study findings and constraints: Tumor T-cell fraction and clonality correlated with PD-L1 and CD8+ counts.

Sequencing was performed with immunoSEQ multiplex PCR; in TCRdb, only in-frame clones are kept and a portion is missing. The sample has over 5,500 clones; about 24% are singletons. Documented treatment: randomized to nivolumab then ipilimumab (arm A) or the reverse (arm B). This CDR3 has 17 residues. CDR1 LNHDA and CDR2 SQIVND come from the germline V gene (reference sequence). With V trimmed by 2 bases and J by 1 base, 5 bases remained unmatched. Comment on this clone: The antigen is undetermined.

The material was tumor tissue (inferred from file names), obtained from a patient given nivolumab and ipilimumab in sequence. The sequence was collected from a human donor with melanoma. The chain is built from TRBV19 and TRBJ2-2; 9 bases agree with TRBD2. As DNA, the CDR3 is TGTGCCAGTAGTATAAGGGCAGCGGGAGGGAACACCGGGGAGCTGTTTTTT. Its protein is CASSIRAAGGNTGELFF. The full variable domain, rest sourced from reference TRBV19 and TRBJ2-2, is DGGITQSPKYLFRKEGQNVTLSCEQNLNHDAMYWYRQDPGQGLRLIYYSQIVNDFQKGDIAEGYSVSREKKESFPLTVTSAQKNPTAFYLCASSIRAAGGNTGELFFGEGSRLTVL.